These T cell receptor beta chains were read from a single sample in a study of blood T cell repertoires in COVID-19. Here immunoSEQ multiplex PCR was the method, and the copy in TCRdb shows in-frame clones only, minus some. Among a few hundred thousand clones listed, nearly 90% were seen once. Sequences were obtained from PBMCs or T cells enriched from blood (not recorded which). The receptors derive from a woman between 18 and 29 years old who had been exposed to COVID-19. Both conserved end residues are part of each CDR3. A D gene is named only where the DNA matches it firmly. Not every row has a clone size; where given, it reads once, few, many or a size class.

CDR3 DNA: TGTGCCAGCAGCGCCAGGGTCTTCGTATCCAATCAGCCCCAGCATTTT; CDR3 protein: CASSARVFVSNQPQHF; J gene: TRBJ1-5; clone size: NA; D gene: NA; V gene: TRBV7-9
CDR3 DNA: TGCGCCAGCAGCCGAAATGGACTAGCGGGAGTATCCTACAATGAGCAGTTCTTC; CDR3 protein: CASSRNGLAGVSYNEQFF; J gene: TRBJ2-1; clone size: NA; D gene: TRBD2; V gene: TRBV4-3
CDR3 DNA: TGTGCCACCAGCAGACAGGGGGCAGGGGAAAAACTGTTTTTT; CDR3 protein: CATSRQGAGEKLFF; J gene: TRBJ1-4; clone size: NA; D gene: TRBD1; V gene: TRBV15
CDR3 DNA: TGTGCCAGCAGCTTAGGCGGAGGCTCCTATAATTCACCCCTCCACTTT; CDR3 protein: CASSLGGGSYNSPLHF; J gene: TRBJ1-6; clone size: NA; D gene: NA; V gene: TRBV7-9
CDR3 DNA: TGTGCCAGCAGTGAAGCGCTGAGGCAGGGCCTTTATAGCAATCAGCCCCAGCATTTT; CDR3 protein: CASSEALRQGLYSNQPQHF; J gene: TRBJ1-5; clone size: NA; D gene: NA; V gene: TRBV6-1
CDR3 DNA: TGTGCCTGGAGTATGGGACAGGCCGGGGGGGAAAAACTGTTTTTT; CDR3 protein: CAWSMGQAGGEKLFF; J gene: TRBJ1-4; clone size: NA; D gene: TRBD1; V gene: TRBV30
CDR3 DNA: TGTGCCAGCAGCCTAACCCGGGACACCTATGGCTACACCTTC; CDR3 protein: CASSLTRDTYGYTF; J gene: TRBJ1-2; clone size: few; D gene: NA; V gene: TRBV7-2
CDR3 DNA: TGTGCCAGCAGCCCCGGGGGGTTCTCCTACAATGAGCAGTTCTTC; CDR3 protein: CASSPGGFSYNEQFF; J gene: TRBJ2-1; clone size: NA; D gene: TRBD2; V gene: TRBV7-9
CDR3 DNA: TGCGCCAGCAGCCCTACTTCCTGGACTAGCGGGAGTGGGGAGACCCAGTACTTC; CDR3 protein: CASSPTSWTSGSGETQYF; J gene: TRBJ2-5; clone size: NA; D gene: TRBD2; V gene: TRBV4-1
CDR3 DNA: TGCGCCAGCACCCTATCAGGGCTCGAGCAGTACTTC; CDR3 protein: CASTLSGLEQYF; J gene: TRBJ2-7; clone size: few; D gene: NA; V gene: TRBV5-1
CDR3 DNA: TGTGCCAGCAGCGGGTCAGGGGGCGGCTACGAGCAGTACTTC; CDR3 protein: CASSGSGGGYEQYF; J gene: TRBJ2-7; clone size: NA; D gene: TRBD1; V gene: TRBV5-6
CDR3 DNA: TGTGCCAGCAGTTACTCGAAACAGCCCTACGAGCAGTACTTC; CDR3 protein: CASSYSKQPYEQYF; J gene: TRBJ2-7; clone size: NA; D gene: NA; V gene: TRBV6-5
CDR3 DNA: TGTGCCAGCAGCCCCTCGGACAGAGTCTATGGCTACACCTTC; CDR3 protein: CASSPSDRVYGYTF; J gene: TRBJ1-2; clone size: few; D gene: NA; V gene: TRBV7-6
CDR3 DNA: TGTGCCAGCTCACCCATGCGGGGGACCTACGAGCAGTACTTC; CDR3 protein: CASSPMRGTYEQYF; J gene: TRBJ2-7; clone size: NA; D gene: TRBD2; V gene: TRBV18
CDR3 DNA: TGTGCCTGGAGTGTACGGCATTTGGGACTAGCGGGAGGGGATGAGCAGTTCTTC; CDR3 protein: CAWSVRHLGLAGGDEQFF; J gene: TRBJ2-1; clone size: NA; D gene: TRBD2; V gene: TRBV30
CDR3 DNA: TGTGCCAGCAGTACCACTAGCGGGAGTACCTACGAGCAGTACTTC; CDR3 protein: CASSTTSGSTYEQYF; J gene: TRBJ2-7; clone size: NA; D gene: TRBD2; V gene: TRBV28
CDR3 DNA: TGTGCCAGCAGCCAAGTCGCGTGGGAGGGCCTGAATGAGCAGTTCTTC; CDR3 protein: CASSQVAWEGLNEQFF; J gene: TRBJ2-1; clone size: NA; D gene: TRBD2; V gene: TRBV3-1/TRBV3-2
CDR3 DNA: TGTGCCAGCAGTTTAACTAGCGGGAGGGTAGAGACCCAGTACTTC; CDR3 protein: CASSLTSGRVETQYF; J gene: TRBJ2-5; clone size: NA; D gene: TRBD2; V gene: TRBV28
CDR3 DNA: TGTGCCAGCTCACCATTAAACAGCGGCACTGAAGCTTTCTTT; CDR3 protein: CASSPLNSGTEAFF; J gene: TRBJ1-1; clone size: NA; D gene: NA; V gene: TRBV18
CDR3 DNA: TGCAGCGTCCCCCTTGACAGTTACTACAATGAGCAGTTCTTC; CDR3 protein: CSVPLDSYYNEQFF; J gene: TRBJ2-1; clone size: NA; D gene: NA; V gene: TRBV29-1
CDR3 DNA: TGTGCCATCCTAGACAGCAAAGAAAACATTCAGTACTTC; CDR3 protein: CAILDSKENIQYF; J gene: TRBJ2-4; clone size: NA; D gene: NA; V gene: TRBV21-1
CDR3 DNA: TGTGCCAGCAGTGCAGACAGGACCGCAACTAATGAAAAACTGTTTTTT; CDR3 protein: CASSADRTATNEKLFF; J gene: TRBJ1-4; clone size: NA; D gene: NA; V gene: TRBV2
CDR3 DNA: TGTGCCAGCAGCGATGCGCATGAGCAGTTCTTC; CDR3 protein: CASSDAHEQFF; J gene: TRBJ2-1; clone size: few; D gene: NA; V gene: TRBV9
CDR3 DNA: TGCGCCAGCAGCCTAGCGGAGTCCTACGAGCAGTACTTC; CDR3 protein: CASSLAESYEQYF; J gene: TRBJ2-7; clone size: NA; D gene: TRBD2; V gene: TRBV5-1
CDR3 DNA: TGTGCCAGCACCGCCGATCCGGGACAGGGGATTAGTGGCTACACCTTC; CDR3 protein: CASTADPGQGISGYTF; J gene: TRBJ1-2; clone size: NA; D gene: TRBD1; V gene: TRBV28
CDR3 DNA: TGTGCCAGCAGCCCACAGGGATTACATCAGCCCCAGCATTTT; CDR3 protein: CASSPQGLHQPQHF; J gene: TRBJ1-5; clone size: NA; D gene: NA; V gene: TRBV6-2/TRBV6-3
CDR3 DNA: TGTGCCAGCAGCGTCATACAGGGGAGGTCACCCCTCCACTTT; CDR3 protein: CASSVIQGRSPLHF; J gene: TRBJ1-6; clone size: NA; D gene: TRBD1; V gene: TRBV28
CDR3 DNA: TGTGCCACCAGTGATCCCTCTGCAGGGAATTTAAACTATGGCTACACCTTC; CDR3 protein: CATSDPSAGNLNYGYTF; J gene: TRBJ1-2; clone size: NA; D gene: NA; V gene: TRBV24-1
CDR3 DNA: TGTGCCAGTAGTGTAGGACTAGCGGGGACCTACGAGCAGTACTTC; CDR3 protein: CASSVGLAGTYEQYF; J gene: TRBJ2-7; clone size: NA; D gene: TRBD2; V gene: TRBV19
CDR3 DNA: TGTGCCGTCGTATCAGGACTAGCGGGAAGGAACGAGCAGTACTTC; CDR3 protein: CAVVSGLAGRNEQYF; J gene: TRBJ2-7; clone size: NA; D gene: TRBD2; V gene: TRBV28
CDR3 DNA: TGTGCCAGCAGGGGACTAGCGGGGGCCTCTGGGGAGCAGTACTTC; CDR3 protein: CASRGLAGASGEQYF; J gene: TRBJ2-7; clone size: NA; D gene: TRBD2; V gene: TRBV6-5
CDR3 DNA: TGTGCCATCGGGGGACAGGACTATGGCTACACCTTC; CDR3 protein: CAIGGQDYGYTF; J gene: TRBJ1-2; clone size: NA; D gene: TRBD1; V gene: TRBV10-3
CDR3 DNA: TGTGCCAGCAGTCCGGAGGGCGAGCAGTACTTC; CDR3 protein: CASSPEGEQYF; J gene: TRBJ2-7; clone size: NA; D gene: NA; V gene: TRBV7-9
CDR3 DNA: TGTGCCTGGAGTGCCGAAGTAGCGGGAGGTACAGATACGCAGTATTTT; CDR3 protein: CAWSAEVAGGTDTQYF; J gene: TRBJ2-3; clone size: NA; D gene: TRBD2; V gene: TRBV30
CDR3 DNA: TGTGCCAGCAGCAGAACGGGACAGGGGGCAAGAAACACCATATATTTT; CDR3 protein: CASSRTGQGARNTIYF; J gene: TRBJ1-3; clone size: NA; D gene: TRBD1; V gene: TRBV5-6
CDR3 DNA: TGTGCCACCAGCACAGACAAGACAGGGGCTACCCAAGAGACCCAGTACTTC; CDR3 protein: CATSTDKTGATQETQYF; J gene: TRBJ2-5; clone size: NA; D gene: TRBD1; V gene: TRBV15
CDR3 DNA: TGTGCCAGCAGCCAAGACATCCAGGGGGCATACGAGCAGTACTTC; CDR3 protein: CASSQDIQGAYEQYF; J gene: TRBJ2-7; clone size: NA; D gene: TRBD1; V gene: TRBV3-1/TRBV3-2
CDR3 DNA: TGTGCCAGCAGTGGAGGGGACAGGGTGTCCCTCGAGCAGTACTTC; CDR3 protein: CASSGGDRVSLEQYF; J gene: TRBJ2-7; clone size: once; D gene: TRBD1; V gene: TRBV2
CDR3 DNA: TGTGCCAGCAGTGGGCTAGCGGGAGCGCCCTCCTCCGAGCAGTACTTC; CDR3 protein: CASSGLAGAPSSEQYF; J gene: TRBJ2-7; clone size: NA; D gene: TRBD2; V gene: TRBV6-4
CDR3 DNA: TGTGCCAGCAGCCCGGGACAGGGGACGTTCTATGGCTACACCTTC; CDR3 protein: CASSPGQGTFYGYTF; J gene: TRBJ1-2; clone size: few; D gene: TRBD1; V gene: TRBV7-3
CDR3 DNA: TGTGCCAGCAGCCAAGCAACAGGGTACTTGACAGATACGCAGTATTTT; CDR3 protein: CASSQATGYLTDTQYF; J gene: TRBJ2-3; clone size: NA; D gene: NA; V gene: TRBV14
CDR3 DNA: TGTGCCAGCAGCGCCATGACAGGGGTGGACAATGAGCAGTTCTTC; CDR3 protein: CASSAMTGVDNEQFF; J gene: TRBJ2-1; clone size: NA; D gene: TRBD1; V gene: TRBV13
CDR3 DNA: TGTGCCAGCTCACCACCGGCAGGGTCAAACTATGGCTACACCTTC; CDR3 protein: CASSPPAGSNYGYTF; J gene: TRBJ1-2; clone size: NA; D gene: NA; V gene: TRBV18
CDR3 DNA: TGTGCCAGCAGCTCCTTAGCGGGAGGGGGACGAGAGACCCAGTACTTC; CDR3 protein: CASSSLAGGGRETQYF; J gene: TRBJ2-5; clone size: NA; D gene: TRBD2; V gene: TRBV5-4
CDR3 DNA: TGTGCCAGCAGCGTAGGGACAGGGCAGAGGACACCCCTCCACTTT; CDR3 protein: CASSVGTGQRTPLHF; J gene: TRBJ1-6; clone size: NA; D gene: TRBD1; V gene: TRBV7-9
CDR3 DNA: TGTGCCAGCAGCCAGATGGGACAGAGTTTTCAGCCCCAGCATTTT; CDR3 protein: CASSQMGQSFQPQHF; J gene: TRBJ1-5; clone size: NA; D gene: TRBD1; V gene: TRBV5-8
CDR3 DNA: TGTGCCAGCAGCTTGGAACAGAAGCAGCCCCAGCATTTT; CDR3 protein: CASSLEQKQPQHF; J gene: TRBJ1-5; clone size: NA; D gene: NA; V gene: TRBV5-8
CDR3 DNA: TGTGCCAGCACTATCCAGGTAGCGGGGGGAAGCTCCTACGAGCAGTACTTC; CDR3 protein: CASTIQVAGGSSYEQYF; J gene: TRBJ2-7; clone size: NA; D gene: TRBD2; V gene: TRBV28
CDR3 DNA: TGTGCCAGCAGTTACCGGGTCTTCGCCAATGAGCAGTTCTTC; CDR3 protein: CASSYRVFANEQFF; J gene: TRBJ2-1; clone size: NA; D gene: NA; V gene: TRBV6-5
CDR3 DNA: TGTGCCAGCATGGAAGGAGGACCGGTTGAAAAACTGTTTTTT; CDR3 protein: CASMEGGPVEKLFF; J gene: TRBJ1-4; clone size: NA; D gene: NA; V gene: TRBV27
CDR3 DNA: TGTGCCAGCAGCCGCCGACTAGCGGGGCTCAACAATGAGCAGTTCTTC; CDR3 protein: CASSRRLAGLNNEQFF; J gene: TRBJ2-1; clone size: NA; D gene: TRBD2; V gene: TRBV7-2
CDR3 DNA: TGCGCCAGCAGCCAAGACGGGACCGGGGAGCTGTTTTTT; CDR3 protein: CASSQDGTGELFF; J gene: TRBJ2-2; clone size: NA; D gene: NA; V gene: TRBV4-3